Listed below are T cell receptor beta chains from one sample, sequenced in a study of T cells after yellow fever vaccination. TCRdb used MiXCR to reprocess the 5' RACE reads, holding one entry per CDR3 protein. Of 300,000 or so distinct CDR3 sequences in the sample, 3% to 4.5% were seen once. The specimen was PBMCs, collected 5 days after the yellow fever booster vaccination. Receptors originate from a man between 18 and 29 years old who received the YFV17D yellow fever vaccine. CDR3s leave out the opening cysteine and the closing phenylalanine or tryptophan.

j_call v_call cdr3_aa
TRBJ1-1 TRBV5-1 ASSLAVRTEAF
TRBJ2-2 TRBV14 ASSPVGRGAGELF
TRBJ2-2 TRBV5-1 ASSSDRGPTGELF
TRBJ1-2 TRBV7-2 ASSLGDSEVYGYT
TRBJ1-5 TRBV5-1 ASSLTGLDQPQH
TRBJ1-2 TRBV20-1 SARPAGGSDYGYT
TRBJ2-5 TRBV7-8 ASSPHGSEETQY
TRBJ1-4 TRBV7-8 ASRMPDNEKLF
TRBJ1-1 TRBV12-3/TRBV12-4 ASSLVQTTEAF
TRBJ2-3 TRBV7-9 ASSLVRGGAWTSTDTQY
TRBJ2-5 TRBV5-1 ASGATGGQETQY
TRBJ1-2 TRBV10-3 AISESTGGFSYT
TRBJ1-5 TRBV6-2/TRBV6-3 ASRVDGSSNQPQH
TRBJ1-1 TRBV5-1 ASSPLRNTEAF
TRBJ2-7 TRBV29-1 SVSRTGGREQY
TRBJ1-1 TRBV19 ASSMGDRVTEAF
TRBJ1-2 TRBV4-3 ASSQEQVGGHKHGYT
TRBJ1-6 TRBV13 ASSPGTALNNSPLH
TRBJ2-3 TRBV7-2 ASRGLTSSTDTQY
TRBJ1-1 TRBV20-1 SALGGSTEAF
TRBJ1-1 TRBV4-1 ASSRAIQGDTEAF
TRBJ2-2 TRBV12-3/TRBV12-4 ASSLGAGGRTGELF
TRBJ2-1 TRBV19 ASSPHRNEQF
TRBJ2-2 TRBV7-2 ASSLSHDTGELF
TRBJ1-2 TRBV12-3/TRBV12-4 ASSFRPYGYT
TRBJ1-4 TRBV18 ASSWTVHNEKLF
TRBJ1-1 TRBV7-9 ASSPNHWTGHAEAF
TRBJ2-3 TRBV11-2 ASRRGDTQY
TRBJ2-7 TRBV7-2 ASNPGGGQTYEQY
TRBJ1-2 TRBV7-2 ASSLNEGAYGYT
TRBJ2-2 TRBV5-6 ASSLYGELF